The clone carrying this TCR delta chain was found a few times. Other DNA sequences in the sample encode the same CDR3. This CDR3 comprises 22 residues. From germline, CDR1 is GEAIGNYY and CDR2 EKD. Trimming pared 0 bases from V and 8 bases from J, leaving 39 bases between. TCRdb applied CATT to the RT-PCR reads for clone calling. The data hold about 1,300 delta-chain clones, with 10% observed a single time. The data derive from a study of gamma-delta T cells after stem cell transplantation. Sequenced material: gamma-delta T cells. The clonotype comes from a human donor. It is not recorded whose cells these are; they may come from a transplant donor. V and J are TRDV2 and TRDJ1; weak D call: TRDD3 (5 bases). CDR3 nucleotide sequence: TGTGCCTGTGACACCGTTGGAGTGACTGGCCCTGGGCGGCTAGAGGACGGCCCGAAACTCATCTTT. Translating gives CACDTVGVTGPGRLEDGPKLIF.